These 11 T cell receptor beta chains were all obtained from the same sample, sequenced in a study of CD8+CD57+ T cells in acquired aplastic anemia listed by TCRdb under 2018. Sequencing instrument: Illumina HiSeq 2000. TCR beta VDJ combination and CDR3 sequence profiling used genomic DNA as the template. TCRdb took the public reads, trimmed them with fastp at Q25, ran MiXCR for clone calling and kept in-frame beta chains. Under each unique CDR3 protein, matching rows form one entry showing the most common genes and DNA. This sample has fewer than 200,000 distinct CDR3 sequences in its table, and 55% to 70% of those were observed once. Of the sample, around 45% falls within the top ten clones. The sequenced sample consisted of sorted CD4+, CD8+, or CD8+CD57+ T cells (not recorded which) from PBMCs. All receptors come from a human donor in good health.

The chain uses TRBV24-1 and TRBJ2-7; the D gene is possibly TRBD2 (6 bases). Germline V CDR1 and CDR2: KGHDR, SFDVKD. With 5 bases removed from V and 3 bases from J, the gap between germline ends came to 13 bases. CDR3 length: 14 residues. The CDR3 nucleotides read TGTGCCACCAGTGCCACGGGACTGGACTACGAGCAGTACTTC. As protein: CATSATGLDYEQYF.

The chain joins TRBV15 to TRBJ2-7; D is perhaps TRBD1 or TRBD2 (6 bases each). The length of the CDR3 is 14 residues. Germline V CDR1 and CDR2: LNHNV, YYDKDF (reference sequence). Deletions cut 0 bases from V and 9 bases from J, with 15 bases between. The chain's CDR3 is CATSREMGGQGQYF. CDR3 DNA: TGTGCCACCAGCAGAGAGATGGGGGGACAAGGGCAGTACTTC.

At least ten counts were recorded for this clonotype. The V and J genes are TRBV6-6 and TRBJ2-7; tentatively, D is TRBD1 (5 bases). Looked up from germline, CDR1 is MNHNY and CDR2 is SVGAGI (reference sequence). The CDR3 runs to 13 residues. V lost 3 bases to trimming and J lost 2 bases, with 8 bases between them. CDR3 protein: CASSYTGTYEQYF. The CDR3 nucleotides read TGTGCCAGCAGTTATACAGGAACCTACGAGCAGTACTTC.

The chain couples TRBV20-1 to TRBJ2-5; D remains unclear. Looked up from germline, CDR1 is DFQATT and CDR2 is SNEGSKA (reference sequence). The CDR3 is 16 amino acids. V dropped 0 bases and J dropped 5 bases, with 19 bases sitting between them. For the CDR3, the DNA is TGCAGTGCTAGAGATCTTAGGTCAACGGGTGGGGAGACCCAGTACTTC. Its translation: CSARDLRSTGGETQYF.

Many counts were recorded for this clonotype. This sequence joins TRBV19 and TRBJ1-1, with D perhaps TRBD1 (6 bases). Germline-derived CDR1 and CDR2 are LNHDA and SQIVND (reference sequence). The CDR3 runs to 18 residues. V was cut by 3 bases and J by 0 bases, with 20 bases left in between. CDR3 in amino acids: CASSIDLGTGQLNTEAFF. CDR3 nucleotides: TGTGCCAGTAGTATTGATCTGGGGACCGGACAGTTGAACACTGAAGCTTTCTTT.

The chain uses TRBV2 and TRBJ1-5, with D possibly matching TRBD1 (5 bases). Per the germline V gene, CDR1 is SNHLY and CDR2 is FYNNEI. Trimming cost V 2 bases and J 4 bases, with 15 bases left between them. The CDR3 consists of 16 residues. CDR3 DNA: TGTGCCAGCAGTGAAAGGGAACAGGTGGTAAATCAGCCCCAGCATTTT. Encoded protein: CASSEREQVVNQPQHF.

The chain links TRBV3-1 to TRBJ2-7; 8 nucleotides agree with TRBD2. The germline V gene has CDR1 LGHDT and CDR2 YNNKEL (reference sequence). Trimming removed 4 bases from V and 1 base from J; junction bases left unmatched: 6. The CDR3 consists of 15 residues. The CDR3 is CASSPGLVASYEQYF. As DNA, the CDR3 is TGTGCCAGCAGCCCGGGACTAGTGGCTTCCTACGAGCAGTACTTC.

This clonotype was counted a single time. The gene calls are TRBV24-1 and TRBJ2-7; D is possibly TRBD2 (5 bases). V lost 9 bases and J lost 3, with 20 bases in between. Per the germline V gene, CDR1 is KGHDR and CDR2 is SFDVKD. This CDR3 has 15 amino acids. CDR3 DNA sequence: TGTGCCACCCCCTGGGCACTAGTTTCTTTCTACGAGCAGTACTTC. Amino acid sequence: CATPWALVSFYEQYF.

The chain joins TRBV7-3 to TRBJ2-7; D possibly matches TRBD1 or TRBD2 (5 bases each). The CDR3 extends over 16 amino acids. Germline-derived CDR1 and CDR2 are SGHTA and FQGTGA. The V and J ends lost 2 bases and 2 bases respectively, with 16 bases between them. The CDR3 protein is CASSLEKGPGPYEQYF. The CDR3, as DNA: TGTGCCAGCAGCTTAGAAAAGGGCCCGGGGCCCTACGAGCAGTACTTC.

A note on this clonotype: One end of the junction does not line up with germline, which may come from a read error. CDR3 nucleotide sequence: TGTGCCAGCAGTTTATGGGGCAGGCCCGGCAATGAGCAGTTCTTC. Its translation: CASSLWGRPGNEQFF. This chain connects TRBV24-1 to TRBJ2-1, with D maybe TRBD1 (5 bases). Germline V gives CDR1 KGHDR, CDR2 SFDVKD. The CDR3 sequence is 15 residues long.

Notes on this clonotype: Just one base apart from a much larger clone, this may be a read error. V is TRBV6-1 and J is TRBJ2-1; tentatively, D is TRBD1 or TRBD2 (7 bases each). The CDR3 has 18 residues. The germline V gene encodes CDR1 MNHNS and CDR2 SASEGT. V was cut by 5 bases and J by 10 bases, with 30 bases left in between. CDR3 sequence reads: CASSSGARGGQSLYEQFF. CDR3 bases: TGTGCCAGCAGTTCCGGGGCGAGGGGGGGACAGTCTTTGTACGAGCAGTTCTTC.